These T cell receptor beta chains were read from a single sample in a study of cytomegalovirus exposure and HLA in healthy donors. Generated by immunoSEQ multiplex PCR, the TCRdb table keeps only in-frame clones and is missing some. Of about 160,000 clones listed, 82% are singletons. The sample taken for sequencing was PBMCs. Receptors originate from a girl between 10 and 17 years old in good health and CMV-seropositive. Both conserved end residues are part of each CDR3. The D gene is left open where the match is weak. Only some rows state a clone size, as once, few, many or a class for expanded clones.

V: TRBV6-4
D: .
size: .
J: TRBJ1-2
DNA: TGTGCCAGCAGTGAGCAGGGGTATGGCTACACCTTC
CDR3: CASSEQGYGYTF

V: TRBV5-1
D: .
size: .
J: TRBJ1-1
DNA: TGCGCCAGCAGTGCGACTTTTGCCACCAACACTGAAGCTTTCTTT
CDR3: CASSATFATNTEAFF

V: TRBV10-2
D: TRBD2
size: once
J: TRBJ2-1
DNA: TGCGCCAGCAGTGAGCCGGGGGAGGGCTCCTACAATGAGCAGTTCTTC
CDR3: CASSEPGEGSYNEQFF

V: TRBV11-2
D: .
size: .
J: TRBJ2-1
DNA: TGTGCCAGCAGCTTAGTAGCGGTGGGTGAGCAGTTCTTC
CDR3: CASSLVAVGEQFF

V: TRBV5-4
D: .
size: .
J: TRBJ2-7
DNA: TGTGCCAGCAGCTTGGGCTACAGGAGCTCCTACGAGCAGTACTTC
CDR3: CASSLGYRSSYEQYF

V: TRBV9
D: TRBD1
size: .
J: TRBJ1-1
DNA: TGTGCCAGCAGCAAACTATCCGGGACAGGGGTTCGTTTTGTGAACACTGAAGCTTTCTTT
CDR3: CASSKLSGTGVRFVNTEAFF

V: TRBV30
D: .
size: .
J: TRBJ1-1
DNA: TGTGCCTGGAGTGGGACAGTGAACACTGAAGCTTTCTTT
CDR3: CAWSGTVNTEAFF

V: TRBV7-2
D: .
size: .
J: TRBJ2-2
DNA: TGTGCCAGCAGCTTGGCGACAGAGAACACCGGGGAGCTGTTTTTT
CDR3: CASSLATENTGELFF

V: TRBV2
D: .
size: .
J: TRBJ1-5
DNA: TGTGCCAGCAGCGTTGAAGGGGGTTTGGCCAATCAGCCCCAGCATTTT
CDR3: CASSVEGGLANQPQHF

V: TRBV2
D: .
size: .
J: TRBJ2-5
DNA: TGTGCCAGCCGAGAATGGGCCAGCCAAGAGACCCAGTACTTC
CDR3: CASREWASQETQYF

V: TRBV5-6
D: .
size: .
J: TRBJ2-3
DNA: TGTGCCAGCAGCCGGCCGGGTGAGACAGATACGCAGTATTTT
CDR3: CASSRPGETDTQYF

V: TRBV29-1
D: TRBD1
size: few
J: TRBJ2-7
DNA: TGCAGCGTAGATCCGGGGACAGACGAGCAGTACTTC
CDR3: CSVDPGTDEQYF

V: TRBV10-3
D: TRBD1
size: .
J: TRBJ1-5
DNA: TGTGCCATCGCGGGGGACAGGGGAGGACAGCCCCAGCATTTT
CDR3: CAIAGDRGGQPQHF

V: TRBV5-1
D: .
size: .
J: TRBJ2-3
DNA: TGCGCCAGCAGCTTGATAGCCCCCACAGATACGCAGTATTTT
CDR3: CASSLIAPTDTQYF

V: TRBV9
D: TRBD1
size: .
J: TRBJ2-7
DNA: TGTGCCAGCAGCGTAGGTGGGACAGGGGGCTTCTACGAGCAGTACTTC
CDR3: CASSVGGTGGFYEQYF

V: TRBV5-4
D: TRBD1
size: .
J: TRBJ1-1
DNA: TGTGCCAGCAGCTTGGTATCCGGGACAGGTCATGAAGCTTTCTTT
CDR3: CASSLVSGTGHEAFF

V: TRBV10-1
D: TRBD2
size: .
J: TRBJ2-1
DNA: TGCGCCAGCAGTGACTCACTAGCGAAGGATGAGCAGTTCTTC
CDR3: CASSDSLAKDEQFF

V: TRBV19
D: .
size: .
J: TRBJ1-1
DNA: TGTGCCAGTAGCCTAGGGGGAACTTTCCCTGAAGCTTTCTTT
CDR3: CASSLGGTFPEAFF

V: TRBV7-2
D: TRBD1
size: .
J: TRBJ2-5
DNA: TGTGCCAGTAGTCAGGACAGGGAAGAGACCCAGTACTTC
CDR3: CASSQDREETQYF

V: TRBV11-2
D: TRBD1
size: .
J: TRBJ1-4
DNA: TGTGCCAGCAGCTTAGATCAGGGACAGGGGCTAGAAAAACTGTTTTTT
CDR3: CASSLDQGQGLEKLFF

V: TRBV15
D: .
size: .
J: TRBJ2-5
DNA: TGTGCCACCAGCAGAGATCAGGGGAATCAGGAGACCCAGTACTTC
CDR3: CATSRDQGNQETQYF

V: TRBV11-2
D: TRBD1
size: .
J: TRBJ2-7
DNA: TGTGCCAGCAGCCCGGTCAGGGACAGGGCATCCCACGAGCAGTACTTC
CDR3: CASSPVRDRASHEQYF

V: TRBV2
D: .
size: .
J: TRBJ1-1
DNA: TGTGCCAGCAACACCGGCGGAACGAACACTGAAGCTTTCTTT
CDR3: CASNTGGTNTEAFF

V: TRBV6-1
D: TRBD1
size: .
J: TRBJ1-1
DNA: TGTGCCAGCAGTGAAGTTCCAGGAGGACAGGGCGGCACTGAAGCTTTCTTT
CDR3: CASSEVPGGQGGTEAFF

V: TRBV18
D: .
size: .
J: TRBJ2-5
DNA: TGTGCCAGCTCCGTCTCTCGGGAAGAGACCCAGTACTTC
CDR3: CASSVSREETQYF

V: TRBV27
D: TRBD1
size: .
J: TRBJ2-7
DNA: TGTGCCAGCAGTTTCGTTGGGACAGGGGAGCACGAGCAGTACTTC
CDR3: CASSFVGTGEHEQYF

V: TRBV10-1
D: .
size: .
J: TRBJ2-1
DNA: TGCGCCAGCAGTGGGGAGTCTGAGCAGTTCTTC
CDR3: CASSGESEQFF

V: TRBV18
D: .
size: .
J: TRBJ1-3
DNA: TGTGCCAGCTCACAAGCGGTTCTTAGTTCTGGAAACACCATATATTTT
CDR3: CASSQAVLSSGNTIYF

V: TRBV2
D: TRBD1
size: once
J: TRBJ1-2
DNA: TGTGCCAGCAGCAGACAGGGGGTACGGTATGGCTACACCTTC
CDR3: CASSRQGVRYGYTF

V: TRBV18
D: .
size: .
J: TRBJ2-7
DNA: TGTGCCAGCTCATCCCAGGAGGGGTGGGACGAGCAGTACTTC
CDR3: CASSSQEGWDEQYF

V: TRBV9
D: .
size: .
J: TRBJ2-7
DNA: TGTGCCAGCAGCGTAGGTGGCGGCGGGACCTCTCTTTTCGAGCAGTACTTC
CDR3: CASSVGGGGTSLFEQYF

V: TRBV5-1
D: TRBD1
size: .
J: TRBJ2-4
DNA: TGCGCCAGCAGCTCACACGGACAGGGGGCGCCGGGCATTCAGTACTTC
CDR3: CASSSHGQGAPGIQYF

V: TRBV7-7
D: .
size: .
J: TRBJ2-5
DNA: TGTGCTAGCAGCCCTCAAGAGACCCAGTACTTC
CDR3: CASSPQETQYF

V: TRBV19
D: .
size: .
J: TRBJ1-3
DNA: TGTGCCAGTAGGCCCCCCATGAGCTCTGGAAACACCATATATTTT
CDR3: CASRPPMSSGNTIYF

V: TRBV5-4
D: .
size: .
J: TRBJ1-3
DNA: TGTGCCACACAGGACTCTGGAAACACCATATATTTT
CDR3: CATQDSGNTIYF

V: TRBV11-2
D: TRBD2
size: .
J: TRBJ2-7
DNA: TGTGCCAGCAGCTTAGAGGTTGTACTAGCGGGCCCTAGTGAGCAGTACTTC
CDR3: CASSLEVVLAGPSEQYF

V: TRBV4-1
D: .
size: .
J: TRBJ2-5
DNA: TGCGCCAGCAGCCAAGTCGCGGGAGAGACCCAGTACTTC
CDR3: CASSQVAGETQYF

V: TRBV14
D: .
size: .
J: TRBJ1-2
DNA: TGTGCCAGCAGCCAAGCCCAGGGCTATGGCTACACCTTC
CDR3: CASSQAQGYGYTF

V: TRBV5-1
D: TRBD1
size: once
J: TRBJ2-5
DNA: TGCGCCAGCAGCTGGCGACAGGGACGAGAGACCCAGTACTTC
CDR3: CASSWRQGRETQYF

V: TRBV7-9
D: .
size: .
J: TRBJ2-3
DNA: TGTGCCAGCGAACTCGCAGATACGCAGTATTTT
CDR3: CASELADTQYF

V: TRBV27
D: .
size: .
J: TRBJ2-2
DNA: TGTGCCAGCAGCATTCGTGGCAGGGGCCACACCGGGGAGCTGTTTTTT
CDR3: CASSIRGRGHTGELFF

V: TRBV30
D: TRBD1
size: .
J: TRBJ2-3
DNA: TGTGCCTGGAGCAAGGGACAGGGGGGGACAGATACGCAGTATTTT
CDR3: CAWSKGQGGTDTQYF

V: TRBV2
D: TRBD2
size: .
J: TRBJ2-7
DNA: TGTGCCAGCAGATCCCTAGCGGGAGCGTCCTACGAGCAGTACTTC
CDR3: CASRSLAGASYEQYF

V: TRBV10-1
D: .
size: once
J: TRBJ1-4
DNA: TGCGCCAGCAGTACCGGGACAAGACCTGAAAAACTGTTTTTT
CDR3: CASSTGTRPEKLFF

V: TRBV7-2
D: TRBD2
size: .
J: TRBJ2-5
DNA: TGTGCCAGCAGCTTGTCGAACGGGGGGGAGACCCAGTACTTC
CDR3: CASSLSNGGETQYF

V: TRBV19
D: .
size: .
J: TRBJ2-5
DNA: TGTGCCAGTAGTATTGTCCACAGTAGACAAGAGACCCAGTACTTC
CDR3: CASSIVHSRQETQYF

V: TRBV4-3
D: .
size: .
J: TRBJ1-3
DNA: TGCGCCAGCAGCCAAGTGGACAGAAGAAACACCATATATTTT
CDR3: CASSQVDRRNTIYF

V: TRBV7-2
D: TRBD1
size: few
J: TRBJ1-2
DNA: TGTGCCAGCAGCTTAGGGACAGGCCGCCGTGGCTACACCTTC
CDR3: CASSLGTGRRGYTF

V: TRBV27
D: TRBD2
size: .
J: TRBJ2-7
DNA: TGTGCCAGCAGTTTACTAGCGGGGGGGCCGAACTACGAGCAGTACTTC
CDR3: CASSLLAGGPNYEQYF

V: TRBV28
D: .
size: .
J: TRBJ1-4
DNA: TGTGCCAGCGGAAGACTATCAACTAATGAAAAACTGTTTTTT
CDR3: CASGRLSTNEKLFF

V: TRBV5-1
D: TRBD2
size: once
J: TRBJ2-5
DNA: TGCGCCAGCAGCCCCCTTACTAGCGGGGGGATAGAGACCCAGTACTTC
CDR3: CASSPLTSGGIETQYF

V: TRBV16
D: .
size: .
J: TRBJ1-1
DNA: TGTGCCAGCAACCCCAAGTTCGGAGGAGAAGCTTTCTTT
CDR3: CASNPKFGGEAFF

V: TRBV11-3
D: .
size: .
J: TRBJ1-1
DNA: TGTGCCAGCAGCTTAGGGCAGGCGGGCACTGAAGCTTTCTTT
CDR3: CASSLGQAGTEAFF

V: TRBV29-1
D: TRBD1
size: .
J: TRBJ1-5
DNA: TGCAGCGTCGCGACAGGGCGCCATCAGCCCCAGCATTTT
CDR3: CSVATGRHQPQHF

V: TRBV4-2
D: TRBD2
size: .
J: TRBJ2-7
DNA: TGTGCCAGCAGCCAGCCTCTAGCGGCGCACTACGAGCAGTACTTC
CDR3: CASSQPLAAHYEQYF

V: TRBV6-5
D: .
size: few
J: TRBJ1-2
DNA: TGTGCCAGCAGTTACGGACAGACTAACTATGGCTACACCTTC
CDR3: CASSYGQTNYGYTF

V: TRBV28
D: .
size: .
J: TRBJ1-2
DNA: TGTGCCAGCACGTCAGAGCGATATGGCTACACCTTC
CDR3: CASTSERYGYTF